What follows are 21 T cell receptor beta chains derived from one specimen sequenced in a study of response to subunit inactivated influenza vaccine. MiXCR was run by TCRdb on the RT-PCR reads, yielding one entry per CDR3 protein. Of some 800,000 distinct CDR3 sequences listed, around 21% are singletons. The sequencing here drew on PBMCs from blood, taken about 5 days after vaccination. All receptors come from a man aged 50 to 60 who received an inactivated influenza vaccine.

The table lists this clonotype with many counts. The chain has TRBV7-2 and TRBJ1-1, with 10 bases identical to TRBD1. The germline gives CDR1 SGHTA, CDR2 FQGNSA. J was trimmed by 11 bases and V by 1 base; bases with no gene match: 7. There are 14 residues in the CDR3. CDR3 residues: CASSLVLGQGRAFF. The CDR3 DNA reads as TGTGCCAGCAGCTTAGTCCTGGGACAGGGGCGGGCTTTCTTT.

The chain has TRBV20-1 and TRBJ2-7; TRBD1 aligns across 7 bases. V lost 6 bases, J lost 2 bases, and 7 bases stayed unmatched. CDR1 is DFQATT and CDR2 is SNEGSKA in the germline V gene (reference sequence). The CDR3 is 13 amino acids. CDR3 in amino acids: CSAAGDSPYEQYF. The CDR3 coding sequence is TGCAGTGCGGCTGGGGACAGCCCCTACGAGCAGTACTTC.

The J gene is TRBJ2-5, the V gene TRBV7-9; TRBD2 matches at 7 bases. With V trimmed by 6 bases and J by 0 bases, 7 bases remained unmatched. The CDR3 runs 15 residues. Looked up from germline, CDR1 is SEHNR and CDR2 is FQNEAQ (reference sequence). The CDR3: CASRRGREYQETQYF. CDR3 nucleotide sequence: TGTGCCAGCAGGAGAGGGCGGGAGTACCAAGAGACCCAGTACTTC.

J is TRBJ2-5 and V is TRBV19; maybe TRBD2 (6 bases). Germline V gives CDR1 LNHDA, CDR2 SQIVND (reference sequence). Trimming stripped 5 bases from V and 0 bases from J, with 10 bases between. The CDR3 contains 14 residues. CDR3 coding DNA: TGTGCCAGTAGTTCTCCGGGAGACCAAGAGACCCAGTACTTC. Translating gives CASSSPGDQETQYF.

This clonotype came up a few times. The chain carries TRBV20-1 and TRBJ1-4; the D gene is possibly TRBD1 (6 bases). CDR1 is DFQATT and CDR2 is SNEGSKA in the germline V gene (reference sequence). Trimming shortened V by 6 bases and J by 7 bases, and 15 bases separated the two germline ends. The CDR3 is 13 amino acids. CDR3 bases: TGCAGTGCCCCGCAGCCGGGGGCTGAAAAACTGTTTTTT. As protein: CSAPQPGAEKLFF.

J is TRBJ2-3 and V is TRBV5-1; no clear D. The CDR3 totals 12 residues. Germline assignment: CDR1 SGHRS and CDR2 YFSETQ. V dropped 4 bases and J dropped 2 bases, with 5 bases sitting between them. The CDR3 region is CASSILTDTQYF. In DNA form, the CDR3 reads TGCGCCAGCAGCATACTCACAGATACGCAGTATTTT.

This clonotype was counted only a few times. The J gene is TRBJ2-3, the V gene TRBV11-2; 13 bases map to TRBD2. The V gene's germline CDR1 is SGHAT and CDR2 FQNNGV. J lost 6 bases, V lost 5 bases, and 11 bases had no gene match. The CDR3 totals 17 residues. CDR3 sequence reads: CASSTGLAGLASDTQYF. For the CDR3, the DNA is TGTGCCAGCAGCACGGGACTAGCGGGGCTAGCGAGTGATACGCAGTATTTT.

This clonotype was recorded many times. The V call is TRBV10-3, the J call TRBJ2-2; D could derive from TRBD1 or TRBD2 (6 bases each). The CDR3 sequence is 17 residues long. V dropped 3 bases and J dropped 4 bases, with 18 bases sitting between them. Germline CDR1 and CDR2: ENHRY and SYGVKD. This chain's CDR3 is CAISDLRGARITGELFF. CDR3 DNA: TGTGCCATCAGTGACTTGAGGGGGGCGCGTATCACCGGGGAGCTGTTTTTT.

This clonotype occurred a few times. The chain employs TRBV7-2 and TRBJ2-7; possible D gene TRBD1, 6 bases. CDR1 is SGHTA and CDR2 is FQGNSA in the germline V gene. The CDR3 spans 12 residues. Trimming took off 4 bases at V and 13 bases at J, with 17 bases between the two ends. CDR3 region: CASSSSGTMRYF. Here the CDR3 DNA reads TGTGCCAGCAGCTCCTCCGGGACAATGAGATACTTC.

This clonotype was detected only once. This chain links TRBV9 with TRBJ2-2, with 7 nucleotides matching TRBD1. Losses at the gene ends were 1 base for V and 4 bases for J; bases not matched to a gene: 4. There are 15 residues in the CDR3. The germline V gene has CDR1 SGDLS and CDR2 YYNGEE. In nucleotides, the CDR3 is TGTGCCAGCAGCGTACGACAGGGAAGCACCGGGGAGCTGTTTTTT. This translates into CASSVRQGSTGELFF.

V usage is TRBV29-1 and J usage is TRBJ2-1; the match to TRBD2 covers 15 bases. The CDR3 runs to 13 residues. V trimming: 5 bases; J trimming: 10 bases; junction bases outside the gene matches: 3. Germline V gene data show CDR1 as SQVTM and CDR2 as ANQGSEA. In nucleotides, the CDR3 is TGCAGCGTTCAAGGACTAGCGGGAGGGGAGCAGTTCTTC. It is translated as CSVQGLAGGEQFF.

This clonotype has a handful of counts. V and J are TRBV7-8 and TRBJ2-1, with a possible D match to TRBD2 (5 bases). The CDR3 is 15 residues long. The V end was cut by 5 bases, the J end by 7 bases, with 18 bases between. The V gene's germline CDR1 is SGHVS and CDR2 FQNEAQ. The CDR3 DNA sequence: TGTGCCAGCAGCCCCTCCGGCGGGCTGGGGAATGAGCAGTTCTTC. Amino acid sequence: CASSPSGGLGNEQFF.

This chain links TRBV10-3 with TRBJ2-5; D is possibly TRBD1 (6 bases). This CDR3 comprises 14 residues. The germline gives CDR1 ENHRY, CDR2 SYGVKD. Trimming removed 1 base at V and 9 bases at J, with 15 bases between. This chain's CDR3 is CAISELNKKGAQYF. The CDR3 DNA reads as TGTGCCATCAGTGAGTTGAACAAAAAGGGGGCCCAGTACTTC.

This sequence joins TRBV7-2 and TRBJ1-1; D remains ambiguous. The CDR3 totals 14 residues. V was pared by 5 bases and J by 2 bases, with 12 bases between. Germline V CDR1 and CDR2: SGHTA, FQGNSA. The DNA for the CDR3 is TGTGCCAGCAGCCCCCGGCTCATTAACACTGAAGCTTTCTTT. Amino acids: CASSPRLINTEAFF. The full variable domain, with the rest looked up from reference TRBV7-2 and TRBJ1-1, is GAGVSQSPSNKVTEKGKDVELRCDPISGHTALYWYRQSLGQGLEFLIYFQGNSAPDKSGLPSDRFSAERTGGSVSTLTIQRTQQEDSAVYLCASSPRLINTEAFFGQGTRLTVV.

The CDR3 loop is CASSLPQERNTGELFF. CDR3 DNA: TGTGCCAGCAGTTTACCCCAGGAACGGAACACCGGGGAGCTGTTTTTT. The rearrangement links TRBV28 to TRBJ2-2; D is unresolved. The CDR3 is 16 residues long. CDR1 and CDR2 from the germline V gene are MDHEN and SYDVKM. The germline V and J ends were trimmed by 2 bases and 1 base, with 11 bases remaining between them.

This clonotype was seen only a few times. This chain links TRBV25-1 with TRBJ1-1; D not resolved. Germline CDR1 and CDR2: MGHDK and SYGVNS. The ends were cut back, 1 base at V and 0 bases at J, with 6 bases in the middle. The CDR3 has 14 residues. The CDR3: CASSEWRVNTEAFF. The CDR3 DNA reads TGTGCCAGCAGTGAATGGAGGGTGAACACTGAAGCTTTCTTT.

This clonotype was detected only a few times. The chain carries TRBV29-1 and TRBJ2-1; D might be TRBD2 (5 bases). Trimming shortened V by 0 bases and J by 13 bases, and 16 bases separated the two germline ends. The germline gives CDR1 SQVTM, CDR2 ANQGSEA. The CDR3 is 13 amino acids. This CDR3 is CSVEDMLRVAQFF. The CDR3 DNA is TGCAGCGTTGAAGATATGTTGAGGGTTGCTCAGTTCTTC.

The rearrangement joins TRBV29-1 to TRBJ1-5; TRBD1 aligns across 10 bases. CDR3 size: 15 residues. Unmatched junction bases numbered 6, after V lost 5 bases and J lost 2 bases. CDR1 is SQVTM and CDR2 is ANQGSEA in the germline V gene. CDR3 DNA: TGCAGCGTTCAATTCGGGACAGGGGGCAATCAGCCCCAGCATTTT. Its translation is CSVQFGTGGNQPQHF.

The table lists this clonotype with a count of one. The genes are TRBV20-1 and TRBJ1-6, with TRBD1 identical over 11 bases. Germline lookup yields CDR1 DFQATT and CDR2 SNEGSKA (reference sequence). The ends lost 6 bases at V and 9 bases at J; junction bases unmatched: 7. The CDR3 covers 14 residues. The chain's CDR3 is CSASSDRGLSPLHF. CDR3 DNA: TGCAGTGCATCTTCGGACAGGGGGCTTTCACCCCTCCACTTT.

CDR3 loop: CASWDSFQETQYF. The CDR3 bases are TGCGCCAGCTGGGACAGCTTTCAAGAGACCCAGTACTTC. This chain links TRBV5-1 with TRBJ2-5, with 7 nucleotides matching TRBD1. CDR3 length: 13 amino acids. Germline values: CDR1 SGHRS, CDR2 YFSETQ. J lost 2 bases, V lost 7 bases, and 5 bases had no gene match. Full variable domain (rest looked up from reference TRBV5-1 and TRBJ2-5): KAGVTQTPRYLIKTRGQQVTLSCSPISGHRSVSWYQQTPGQGLQFLFEYFSETQRNKGNFPGRFSGRQFSNSRSEMNVSTLELGDSALYLCASWDSFQETQYFGPGTRLLVL.

This clonotype was recorded many times. CDR3 DNA: TGCGCCAGCAGCGCAGCGGGGGAATACAATGAGCAGTTCTTC. Translating it yields CASSAAGEYNEQFF. The chain is built from TRBV5-1 and TRBJ2-1, with TRBD2 matching over 8 bases. V shed 4 bases and J 4 bases; nucleotides not matched to a gene: 4. The CDR3 totals 14 residues. Germline CDR1 is SGHRS and CDR2 is YFSETQ. Complete variable domain (other parts from reference TRBV5-1 and TRBJ2-1): KAGVTQTPRYLIKTRGQQVTLSCSPISGHRSVSWYQQTPGQGLQFLFEYFSETQRNKGNFPGRFSGRQFSNSRSEMNVSTLELGDSALYLCASSAAGEYNEQFFGPGTRLTVL.